This T cell receptor (beta chain) was sequenced during a study of T cells in tuberculosis (dated by TCRdb to the late 2010s). In the study overall: To characterize T cells specific for the mycobacterial lipid antigen glucose monomycolate (GMM), the study used CD1B tetramers together with high-throughput TCR immunosequencing. IGRA-negative adolescents, IGRA-positive adolescents with latent tuberculosis and adults with active tuberculosis, around ten per group, were compared in a South African clinical cohort.

Reading from cysteine to phenylalanine, the CDR3 counts 15 amino acids. CDR3 DNA is the only sequence kept; it has 45 bases, read in frame from the first base. Based on the germline V gene, the CDR1 and CDR2 sequences are MGHRA and YSYEKL. V lost 6 bases and J lost 4 bases, and the count of bases not matched to a germline gene is 10. The paper as a whole reports these results and caveats: Clinical samples were selected based on the availability of cryopreserved specimens, with adults included as active tuberculosis cases and adolescents included as controls. Shorter CDR3-alpha lengths in active tuberculosis patients partly drove the smaller NN-distances, and the TCR-beta difference was not statistically significant. With the diverse GMM-specific repertoire as input, a classifier achieved 85% to 90% accuracy (AUROC 0.75 to 0.95), whereas GEM motif frequencies as input gave approximately 70% accuracy. Compared with IGRA-negative controls, TCR-alpha repertoires from active tuberculosis had smaller mean NN-distances to GMM-specific TCRs, which suggests clonal expansion of these TCRs.

TCR libraries were generated with the immunoSEQ multiplex PCR assay, using TCR-beta and/or TCR-alpha/delta assays for each sample. The amplified TCR libraries were sequenced using the Illumina high-throughput platform. Per the source publication's procedure: Clustering and dimensionality reduction relied on pairwise TCRdist distances among GMM-specific receptors from T cells that were either sorted ex vivo or expanded in vitro. Each clinical repertoire was assigned a mean NN-distance score, defined as the average TCRdist to the nearest 10% of tetramer-positive reference sequences. To compute GEM TCR motif frequency, the fraction of unique TCRs matching known GEM sequences by V/J usage and CDR3 length was calculated. Active tuberculosis was classified by linear discriminant analysis with leave-one-out cross-validation, implemented in scikit-learn. Here the immuneACCESS table is served through TCRdb, limited to in-frame sequences with V and J called. Missing clones are a known gap in these copies; in checked studies unresolved V genes cover under half, and the rest lacks a known reason. V, J and clone size are those of that table, while D and trimming were read from the DNA. The sample table lists about 20,000 clones, around 91% of them with a count of one. The ten top clones hold approximately 14% of the sample.

For this clone: Its target antigen remains unknown. Base qualities are not at hand, and no much larger clone is one base apart.

At study entry, adolescents were screened for latent tuberculosis infection by tuberculin skin test and QuantiFERON-TB GOLD In-Tube IGRA. Immunosequencing was performed on unsorted cryopreserved PBMC and covered 100,000 or so T cells per clinical donor on average. Eleven high schools in the Worcester region of the Western Cape, South Africa, served as enrollment sites for adolescents aged 12 to 18 years. About 10 M. tuberculosis-infected adolescents and roughly 10 uninfected adolescents were selected, with the two groups matched for age and sex. Adolescent PBMC were isolated from freshly drawn heparinized blood by density centrifugation and cryopreserved.

The chain employs TRBV4-1 and TRBJ1-1; 8 nucleotides in the junction match TRBD1. The sequencing input was PBMCs. This receptor was taken from a donor aged 10 to 29 with latent tuberculosis or without tuberculosis infection. The nucleotide sequence is TGCGCCAGCAGATTTGGGGCAGGGGGCGCCACTGAAGCTTTCTTT. Its protein is CASRFGAGGATEAFF.